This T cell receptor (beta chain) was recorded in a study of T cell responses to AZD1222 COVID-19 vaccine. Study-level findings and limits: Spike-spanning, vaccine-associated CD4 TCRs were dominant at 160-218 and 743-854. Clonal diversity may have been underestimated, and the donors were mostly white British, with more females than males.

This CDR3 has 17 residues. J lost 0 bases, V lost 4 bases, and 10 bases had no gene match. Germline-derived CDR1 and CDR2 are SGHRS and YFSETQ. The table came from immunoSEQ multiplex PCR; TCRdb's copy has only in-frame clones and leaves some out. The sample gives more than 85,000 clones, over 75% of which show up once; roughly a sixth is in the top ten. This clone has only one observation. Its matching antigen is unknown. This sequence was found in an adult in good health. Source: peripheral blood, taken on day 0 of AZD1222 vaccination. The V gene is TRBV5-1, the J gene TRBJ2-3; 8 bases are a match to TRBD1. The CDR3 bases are TGCGCCAGCAGCAGCCTGGGGACAGGCCCTAGCACAGATACGCAGTATTTT. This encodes CASSSLGTGPSTDTQYF. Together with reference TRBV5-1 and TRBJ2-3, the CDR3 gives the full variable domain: KAGVTQTPRYLIKTRGQQVTLSCSPISGHRSVSWYQQTPGQGLQFLFEYFSETQRNKGNFPGRFSGRQFSNSRSEMNVSTLELGDSALYLCASSSLGTGPSTDTQYFGPGTRLTVL.